The entry that follows covers one TCR beta chain sequence. Its antigen is still unknown. Using unique molecular identifiers, the investigators prepared the TCRbeta library. TCRdb ran MiXCR on the PCR reads and lists one entry per CDR3 protein. Altogether about 300,000 distinct CDR3 sequences are present, almost 8% being singletons, with the ten largest covering approximately 9.6%. The data derive from a study of T-cell reconstitution after alpha-beta-depleted transplantation in children. The study, taken as a whole, reports: There were some patients whose high TCRbeta diversity at day 60 came from surviving recipient T cells and thymic progenitors. By one year post-transplant, T-cell counts and diversity largely arose from T cells that were newly produced. The study reportedly traced alpha-beta T cells about two months after transplant to several hundred expanded graft clones.

The sequence was collected from a female patient under 10 years old who had a stem cell transplant for Fanconi anemia, so the T cells may come from the graft donor. The sequenced sample was peripheral blood, obtained 360 days after TCRalphabeta/CD19-depleted stem cell transplant.

The CDR3 DNA sequence: TGTGCCAGCAGCTCCCGGGCTCCCGGGGAGCAGTACTTC. The encoded protein is CASSSRAPGEQYF. This rearrangement joins TRBV7-2 to TRBJ2-7; D ambiguous. Germline CDR1 is SGHTA and CDR2 is FQGNSA. This CDR3 has 13 amino acids. The V gene lost 4 bases and the J gene lost 7 bases, with 14 bases spanning the gap.